A single sample is the source of the 7 T cell receptor beta chains below, sequenced in a study of blood T cell repertoires in COVID-19. TCRdb's table, derived via immunoSEQ multiplex PCR, lists solely in-frame clones and lacks some. The data show around 63,000 clones, more than 70% seen once. What was sequenced was peripheral blood. These receptors were taken from a man in his sixties with COVID-19, enrolled during active disease.

The chain combines TRBV6-2 or TRBV6-3 with TRBJ2-3; 10 nucleotides line up with TRBD2. The J segment lost 2 bases and the V segment lost 2 bases, leaving 4 bases of the junction unmatched. The germline CDR1 and CDR2 sequences are MNHEY and SVGEGT. The CDR3 totals 16 residues. The CDR3, as DNA: TGTGCCAGCAGTTACGGCACTAGCGGGGTCACAGATACGCAGTATTTT. Protein: CASSYGTSGVTDTQYF.

The gene calls are TRBV5-4 and TRBJ2-7; D perhaps matches TRBD1 (6 bases). CDR1 and CDR2 from the germline V gene are SGHNT and YYREEE (reference sequence). The CDR3 is 14 residues long. Between the trimmed V and J ends, which lost 1 base and 5 bases, there was a span of 13 bases. This CDR3 is CASSLKIQGHEQYF. For the CDR3, the DNA is TGTGCCAGCAGCTTGAAAATACAGGGCCACGAGCAGTACTTC.

The V and J genes are TRBV9 and TRBJ2-2, with D perhaps matching TRBD2 (5 bases). The length of the CDR3 is 13 residues. CDR1 and CDR2 (germline): SGDLS, YYNGEE. V lost 4 bases to trimming and J lost 7 bases, with 11 bases between them. CDR3 in amino acids: CASSPMGDGELFF. The CDR3 nucleotides read TGTGCCAGCAGCCCAATGGGAGACGGGGAGCTGTTTTTT.

The chain carries TRBV19 and TRBJ2-1, with TRBD2 as a possible D gene (5 bases). The CDR3 loop spans 15 amino acids. Germline V gives CDR1 LNHDA, CDR2 SQIVND (reference sequence). V lost 7 bases to trimming and J lost 3 bases, with 16 bases between them. This chain's CDR3 is CASKITTSGYNEQFF. The CDR3 DNA reads as TGTGCCAGTAAGATTACGACGAGCGGCTACAATGAGCAGTTCTTC.

V usage is TRBV5-4 and J usage is TRBJ1-1; D not certain. Deletions cut 2 bases from V and 7 bases from J, with 12 bases between. Per germline, CDR1 SGHNT and CDR2 YYREEE (reference sequence). The CDR3 totals 13 residues. CDR3 protein: CASSFEVGDEAFF. The CDR3 bases are TGTGCCAGCAGCTTTGAAGTGGGCGATGAAGCTTTCTTT.

This clone was seen a few times. J is TRBJ1-5 and V is TRBV21-1. TRBV21-1 counts as a pseudogene. CDR3 length equals 14 residues. This CDR3 is CASSEAGRPPPQHF. CDR3 DNA sequence: TGTGCCAGCAGCGAGGCGGGACGGCCACCGCCCCAGCATTTT.

A remark on this clone: The sample carries other DNA sequences with the same CDR3. This chain uses TRBV7-9 with TRBJ2-5; 7 bases match TRBD2. The V and J ends lost 6 bases and 4 bases, in that order; junction bases with no gene match: 5. This CDR3 spans 13 amino acids. Germline V gives CDR1 SEHNR, CDR2 FQNEAQ (reference sequence). CDR3 amino acids: CASSSSGGETQYF. The CDR3 coding sequence is TGTGCCAGCAGTTCATCGGGGGGAGAGACCCAGTACTTC.